This T cell receptor (beta chain) is from a study of T cells in pancreatic ductal adenocarcinoma. Regarding the study as a whole: Blood clonality (around 0.066) did not differ significantly from tumor (roughly 0.1).

The selected patients with pancreatic ductal adenocarcinoma had surgery but no neoadjuvant therapy. To note about this clone: Its specificity is unknown.

Clones were read by immunoSEQ multiplex PCR, and TCRdb kept only the in-frame ones, dropping some. Of over 100,000 clones in the sample, about 95% were seen once. The length of the CDR3 is 11 residues. Trimming stripped 5 bases from V and 7 bases from J, with 8 bases between. From germline, CDR1 is MDHEN and CDR2 SYDVKM. This chain joins TRBV28 and TRBJ2-5; D not resolved. Sequences were obtained from PBMCs. The clonotype comes from a human donor with pancreatic ductal adenocarcinoma. In nucleotides, the CDR3 is TGTGCCAGCAGTATGTTGAGGACCCAGTACTTC. Residues: CASSMLRTQYF.